This is a list of T cell receptor beta chains from one sample in a study of T-cell memory formation after mild COVID-19. TCRdb processed the 5' RACE reads anew with MiXCR; each CDR3 protein has one entry. This table has roughly 240,000 distinct CDR3 sequences, 15% to 20% appearing once. The source material was PBMCs or a T cell subset sorted from them (not recorded which). The receptors derive from a man aged 18 to 29 who had mild COVID-19 (a few samples of this study predate the infection). Cell type and time point are not known. Both conserved end residues are part of each CDR3. A D gene is named only where the DNA matches it firmly. Some rows mark clone size as missing; the rest say once, few, many or name a class of expanded clone.

d_call	clone_size	v_call	j_call	cdr3_aa	cdr3_nt
NA	NA	TRBV3-1	TRBJ2-1	CASSQDQGGGAYEQFF	TGTGCCAGCAGCCAAGATCAGGGAGGGGGGGCCTATGAGCAGTTCTTC
NA	few	TRBV9	TRBJ2-5	CASSVEGRGETQYF	TGTGCCAGCAGCGTAGAAGGTAGAGGGGAGACCCAGTACTTC
NA	NA	TRBV4-3	TRBJ1-4	CASSQGGFLNEKLFF	TGCGCCAGCAGCCAAGGGGGATTTCTTAATGAAAAACTGTTTTTT
NA	NA	TRBV12-3/TRBV12-4	TRBJ1-2	CASRGLSQGSDTF	TGTGCCAGCAGAGGACTGTCACAGGGATCGGACACCTTC
NA	NA	TRBV10-3	TRBJ1-5	CAIRDLSNQPQHF	TGTGCCATCAGGGACCTGAGCAATCAGCCCCAGCATTTT
TRBD1	few	TRBV6-1	TRBJ2-1	CASSDPIRDRVVVEPGEQFF	TGTGCCAGCAGTGATCCGATCCGGGACAGGGTGGTTGTGGAGCCCGGTGAGCAGTTCTTC
NA	NA	TRBV3-1	TRBJ1-4	CASSQSPAGGGKLFF	TGTGCCAGCAGCCAATCCCCGGCGGGAGGAGGAAAACTGTTTTTT
NA	few	TRBV5-1	TRBJ1-5	CASSEGPGNQPQHF	TGCGCCAGCAGTGAAGGTCCGGGCAATCAGCCCCAGCATTTT
NA	NA	TRBV6-1	TRBJ1-1	CASRSLNTEAFF	TGTGCCAGCAGGAGCTTGAACACTGAAGCTTTCTTT
NA	few	TRBV3-1	TRBJ1-5	CASSHGDQPQHF	TGTGCCAGCAGCCACGGTGATCAGCCCCAGCATTTT
NA	once	TRBV5-1	TRBJ2-3	CASSFQGEADTQYF	TGCGCCAGCAGCTTTCAGGGTGAGGCAGATACGCAGTATTTT
NA	few	TRBV29-1	TRBJ2-2	CSVVASGGELFF	TGCAGCGTTGTGGCTTCAGGCGGGGAGCTGTTTTTT
TRBD1	NA	TRBV7-2	TRBJ2-4	CASSSGQGKNIQYF	TGTGCCAGCAGCTCGGGACAGGGGAAAAACATTCAGTACTTC
NA	few	TRBV7-2	TRBJ1-6	CASSLQGERSPLHF	TGTGCCAGCAGCTTACAGGGAGAGCGATCACCCCTCCACTTT
TRBD1	few	TRBV15	TRBJ2-7	CATAAQGTYEQYF	TGTGCCACCGCAGCACAGGGGACATACGAGCAGTACTTC
NA	NA	TRBV7-2	TRBJ2-1	CASSLVRRGSGEQFF	TGTGCCAGCAGCTTAGTTAGGCGGGGATCGGGCGAGCAGTTCTTC
NA	few	TRBV20-1	TRBJ2-2	CSAGDGDYTGELFF	TGCAGTGCTGGGGACGGGGATTACACCGGGGAGCTGTTTTTT
NA	NA	TRBV7-8	TRBJ1-3	CASSLARGNTIYF	TGTGCCAGCAGCTTAGCGCGTGGAAACACCATATATTTT
TRBD1	NA	TRBV9	TRBJ2-5	CASSVVDRAQETQYF	TGTGCCAGCAGCGTGGTGGACAGGGCCCAAGAGACCCAGTACTTC
NA	NA	TRBV12-3/TRBV12-4	TRBJ2-3	CASSLGGNPWDTQYF	TGTGCCAGCAGTTTAGGTGGGAACCCATGGGATACGCAGTATTTT
NA	NA	TRBV5-1	TRBJ2-7	CASSFNTGSYEQYF	TGCGCCAGCAGCTTTAACACAGGTTCCTACGAGCAGTACTTC
NA	few	TRBV7-2	TRBJ1-5	CASSLEQGRGQPQHF	TGTGCCAGCAGCTTAGAACAGGGAAGGGGACAGCCCCAGCATTTT
NA	few	TRBV5-1	TRBJ2-2	CASSGGPTGELFF	TGCGCCAGCAGCGGAGGTCCAACCGGGGAGCTGTTTTTT
NA	NA	TRBV4-1	TRBJ1-1	CASSQGVGEAFF	TGCGCCAGCAGCCAAGGTGTGGGTGAAGCTTTCTTT
NA	NA	TRBV29-1	TRBJ1-5	CSPGGAGNQPQHF	TGCAGCCCGGGGGGCGCAGGCAATCAGCCCCAGCATTTT
NA	few	TRBV4-3	TRBJ2-3	CASSQDLRTDTQYF	TGCGCCAGCAGCCAAGATTTAAGAACAGATACGCAGTATTTT
NA	many	TRBV6-5	TRBJ2-1	CASSPRRGANEQFF	TGTGCCAGCAGTCCTCGGCGGGGAGCCAATGAGCAGTTCTTC
NA	few	TRBV4-2	TRBJ1-5	CASSPSGLVGNQPQHF	TGTGCCAGCAGCCCCTCGGGTCTAGTAGGGAATCAGCCCCAGCATTTT